These 30 T cell receptor beta chains share one sample of origin, sequenced in a study of vaccination effects on CD4 cells after COVID-19. Prior to sequencing, the ViraFEST assay stimulated PBMC with viral peptide pools, which expanded the antigen-specific CD4+ T cells. Following culture for ten to eleven days, CD4+ T cells were isolated. Produced via immunoSEQ multiplex PCR; TCRdb's table is partial and in-frame only. This table holds about 8,900 clones, approximately 74% found once. Antigens of these TCRs are unknown. The input for sequencing was CD4+ T cells from PBMCs cultured with HCoV-229E spike peptides, taken before COVID-19 vaccination. The receptor set was obtained from a human donor who received a COVID-19 vaccine.

This clone was counted once. The rearrangement joins TRBV7-7 to TRBJ2-5; no reliable D call. Between the trimmed V and J ends, which lost 4 bases and 1 base, there was a span of 13 bases. CDR3 length equals 15 residues. Germline V CDR1 and CDR2: SSHAT, FNYEAQ (reference sequence). The CDR3 bases are TGTGCCAGCAGCTCTGGTCGAGTGTTCCAAGAGACCCAGTACTTC. Protein: CASSSGRVFQETQYF.

The rearrangement uses TRBV27 and TRBJ1-5; D is perhaps TRBD1 (6 bases). From germline, CDR1 is MNHEY and CDR2 SMNVEV (reference sequence). CDR3 length: 15 amino acids. Trimming took off 4 bases at V and 0 bases at J, with 10 bases between the two ends. The CDR3 nucleotides are TGTGCCAGCAGTTCAGGACAGACTAGCAATCAGCCCCAGCATTTT. This sequence encodes CASSSGQTSNQPQHF.

This clone has a handful of counts. The rearrangement links TRBV27 to TRBJ1-3, with D perhaps TRBD1 (5 bases). The CDR3 consists of 12 residues. The V gene's germline CDR1 is MNHEY and CDR2 SMNVEV (reference sequence). The ends were cut back, 10 bases at V and 1 base at J, with 8 bases in the middle. CDR3 in DNA: TGTGCCACCCAGGGTTCTGGAAACACCATATATTTT. Protein sequence: CATQGSGNTIYF.

This chain joins TRBV5-1 and TRBJ1-1; 9 nucleotides agree with TRBD1. This CDR3 has 14 amino acids. Germline CDR1 and CDR2: SGHRS and YFSETQ. V shed 4 bases, J shed 4 bases, and the junction held 5 bases outside the gene matches. The CDR3 loop is CASSPTGGRTEAFF. In DNA form, the CDR3 reads TGCGCCAGCAGCCCGACAGGGGGACGCACTGAAGCTTTCTTT.

The J gene is TRBJ2-1, the V gene TRBV18, with 7 positions matching TRBD2. This CDR3 has 16 residues. The trim removed 2 bases at V and 3 bases at J, leaving 7 bases unmatched. Germline-derived CDR1 and CDR2 are KGHSH and LQKENI. The CDR3 here is CASSPGERGNYNEQFF. CDR3 sequence (DNA): TGTGCCAGCTCACCAGGGGAGCGGGGAAACTACAATGAGCAGTTCTTC. Full variable domain (remainder filled in from reference TRBV18 and TRBJ2-1): NAGVMQNPRHLVRRRGQEARLRCSPMKGHSHVYWYRQLPEEGLKFMVYLQKENIIDESGMPKERFSAEFPKEGPSILRIQQVVRGDSAAYFCASSPGERGNYNEQFFGPGTRLTVL.

This clone was counted only a few times. V gene TRBV10-1 combines with J gene TRBJ1-2; the D is unclear. This CDR3 region has 13 residues. Trimming took off 2 bases at V and 1 base at J, with 5 bases between the two ends. From germline, CDR1 is WNHNN and CDR2 SYGVQD (reference sequence). The CDR3 protein is CASSEGSNYGYTF. The CDR3 DNA reads as TGCGCCAGCAGTGAGGGTAGTAACTATGGCTACACCTTC.

This chain links TRBV5-1 with TRBJ1-2; D might be TRBD1 (6 bases). CDR1 is SGHRS, CDR2 YFSETQ, per germline. This CDR3 is built from 15 residues. Deletions cut 3 bases from V and 1 base from J, with 13 bases between. The DNA for the CDR3 is TGCGCCAGCAGCTCTAGCGGGACACTTAACTATGGCTACACCTTC. Protein sequence: CASSSSGTLNYGYTF.

V is TRBV7-9 and J is TRBJ2-7; D is ambiguous. V lost 4 bases and J 3 bases, leaving 7 bases between the germline ends. This CDR3 region has 12 residues. Per the germline V gene, CDR1 is SEHNR and CDR2 is FQNEAQ (reference sequence). CDR3 bases: TGTGCCAGCAGCTCTCACAGCTACGAGCAGTACTTC. Its translation: CASSSHSYEQYF. The complete variable domain, with remaining parts taken from reference TRBV7-9 and TRBJ2-7, reads DTGVSQNPRHKITKRGQNVTFRCDPISEHNRLYWYRQTLGQGPEFLTYFQNEAQLEKSRLLSDRFSAERPKGSFSTLEIQRTEQGDSAMYLCASSSHSYEQYFGPGTRLTVT.

The V call is TRBV7-9, the J call TRBJ2-2, with TRBD2 matching over 13 bases. Germline values: CDR1 SEHNR, CDR2 FQNEAQ (reference sequence). The trim removed 5 bases at V and 0 bases at J, leaving 6 bases unmatched. The CDR3 has 18 residues. The CDR3 coding sequence is TGTGCCAGCAGCCACGGACTAGCGGGAGATGCGAACACCGGGGAGCTGTTTTTT. It specifies CASSHGLAGDANTGELFF.

In its sample, this clone was seen a few times. The chain is built from TRBV6-5 and TRBJ2-2, with TRBD1 as a possible D gene (5 bases). V was cut by 3 bases and J by 6 bases, with 14 bases left in between. The CDR3 extends over 15 amino acids. CDR1 and CDR2 (germline): MNHEY, SVGAGI. The CDR3 DNA reads as TGTGCCAGCAGTTATTGGGGCGTCCCGGCCGGGGAGCTGTTTTTT. Amino acids: CASSYWGVPAGELFF.

This clone showed up just once. The V and J genes are TRBV13 and TRBJ2-5; D possibly corresponds to TRBD2 (5 bases). V was trimmed by 0 bases and J by 3 bases, leaving 14 bases between them. CDR3 length: 16 residues. Germline CDR1 reads PRHDT; CDR2 reads FYEKMQ (reference sequence). The CDR3 nucleotides are TGTGCCAGCAGCTTAGGCCCCGGTACTAGGAAAGAGACCCAGTACTTC. It is translated as CASSLGPGTRKETQYF. The whole variable domain, remainder taken from reference TRBV13 and TRBJ2-5, is AAGVIQSPRHLIKEKRETATLKCYPIPRHDTVYWYQQGPGQDPQFLISFYEKMQSDKGSIPDRFSAQQFSDYHSELNMSSLELGDSALYFCASSLGPGTRKETQYFGPGTRLLVL.

This clone was counted a few times. This chain uses TRBV7-2 with TRBJ1-5; TRBD1 is a possible D gene (5 bases). V gave up 5 bases and J gave up 3 bases, with 14 bases separating them. Germline values: CDR1 SGHTA, CDR2 FQGNSA. The CDR3 covers 15 residues. In DNA, the CDR3 is TGTGCCAGCAGCGACCGGGACGGTCACAATCAGCCCCAGCATTTT. This encodes CASSDRDGHNQPQHF. Using reference TRBV7-2 and TRBJ1-5 for the parts outside the CDR3, the full variable domain is GAGVSQSPSNKVTEKGKDVELRCDPISGHTALYWYRQSLGQGLEFLIYFQGNSAPDKSGLPSDRFSAERTGGSVSTLTIQRTQQEDSAVYLCASSDRDGHNQPQHFGDGTRLSIL.

The genes are TRBV30 and TRBJ2-7; no clear D gene. The CDR3 runs to 12 residues. CDR1 and CDR2 from the germline V gene are GTSNPN and SVGIG (reference sequence). The V gene lost 0 bases and the J gene lost 6 bases, with 9 bases spanning the gap. CDR3 protein: CAWSVPRIEQYF. The CDR3 DNA follows: TGTGCCTGGAGTGTACCCAGAATCGAGCAGTACTTC.

The chain carries TRBV4-2 and TRBJ1-2; D is ambiguous. Germline CDR1 reads LGHNA; CDR2 reads YNFKEQ. Trimming shortened V by 0 bases and J by 4 bases, and 15 bases separated the two germline ends. CDR3 size: 16 residues. The CDR3 sequence is CASSQDRVGRGYGYTF. CDR3 in DNA: TGTGCCAGCAGCCAAGATAGGGTCGGCAGAGGCTATGGCTACACCTTC.

The chain links TRBV3-1 (or the pseudogene TRBV3-2) to TRBJ1-6; TRBD1 is a possible D gene (5 bases). The V end was cut by 5 bases, the J end by 10 bases, with 15 bases between. This CDR3 is built from 14 residues. The germline V gene has CDR1 LGHDT and CDR2 YNNKEL (reference sequence). The CDR3 protein is CASSAGAGRSPLHF. CDR3 DNA: TGTGCCAGCAGCGCTGGGGCAGGGCGATCACCCCTCCACTTT.

The chain has TRBV14 and TRBJ1-2; D is ambiguous. Germline loops: CDR1 SGHDN, CDR2 FVKESK. Trimming shortened V by 1 base and J by 2 bases, and 8 bases separated the two germline ends. The CDR3 covers 14 residues. The CDR3 coding sequence is TGTGCCAGCAGCCAAGGCGAGGGAAACTATGGCTACACCTTC. Its translation is CASSQGEGNYGYTF.

V and J are TRBV7-6 and TRBJ2-5; 11 bases are shared with TRBD1. Germline assignment: CDR1 SGHVS and CDR2 FNYEAQ. Trimming removed 3 bases from V and 4 bases from J; junction bases left unmatched: 4. The CDR3 runs to 15 residues. CDR3 DNA: TGTGCCAGCAGCTTGGGACAGGGGGGTCGAGAGACCCAGTACTTC. Translated, it gives CASSLGQGGRETQYF.

CDR3 sequence: CASRFGENTEAFF. The CDR3, as DNA: TGTGCCAGCAGGTTCGGCGAGAACACTGAAGCTTTCTTT. The V call is TRBV5-4, the J call TRBJ1-1, with D hard to call. V was shortened by 5 bases and J by 1 base, with 9 bases between the two germline ends. Germline V CDR1 and CDR2: SGHNT, YYREEE (reference sequence). The CDR3 has 13 amino acids. Full variable domain (rest looked up from reference TRBV5-4 and TRBJ1-1): ETGVTQSPTHLIKTRGQQVTLRCSSQSGHNTVSWYQQALGQGPQFIFQYYREEENGRGNFPPRFSGLQFPNYSSELNVNALELDDSALYLCASRFGENTEAFFGQGTRLTVV.

This clone came up once. V usage is TRBV5-5 and J usage is TRBJ1-4; the D is unclear. Germline V CDR1 and CDR2: SGHKS, YYEKEE (reference sequence). Trimming took 2 bases from V and 7 from J, leaving 21 bases between them. The CDR3 totals 17 residues. The CDR3 DNA sequence: TGTGCCAGCAGCTTCGCTGGACTTGGGATTTCGGGTGAAAAACTGTTTTTT. This translates into CASSFAGLGISGEKLFF.

The chain joins TRBV19 to TRBJ1-5; D possibly corresponds to TRBD1 (5 bases). Trimming took 2 bases from V and 7 from J, leaving 18 bases between them. This CDR3 is built from 16 residues. Germline V gene lookup returns CDR1 LNHDA and CDR2 SQIVND (reference sequence). The CDR3 protein is CASSIRPVQGEQPQHF. CDR3 nucleotide sequence: TGTGCCAGTAGTATACGGCCAGTACAAGGGGAACAGCCCCAGCATTTT.

The genes are TRBV10-1 and TRBJ2-3; TRBD1 aligns across 11 bases. CDR1 and CDR2 from the germline V gene are WNHNN and SYGVQD (reference sequence). CDR3 length: 16 amino acids. V lost 3 bases to trimming and J lost 2 bases; unmatched junction nucleotides: 4. CDR3 DNA: TGCGCCAGCAGTGACGGGACAGGGGGATTCACAGATACGCAGTATTTT. Translated, it gives CASSDGTGGFTDTQYF.

The chain employs TRBV6-6 and TRBJ1-2; 8 nucleotides align to TRBD1. There are 13 residues in the CDR3. CDR1 is MNHNY, CDR2 SVGAGI, per germline (reference sequence). The V and J ends lost 6 bases and 4 bases, in that order; junction bases with no gene match: 4. For the CDR3, the DNA is TGTGCCAGCAGCAACGGACAGGGCTATGGCTACACCTTC. Its translation is CASSNGQGYGYTF.

The chain couples TRBV7-8 to TRBJ2-7, with D maybe TRBD2 (6 bases). The ends were cut back, 5 bases at V and 6 bases at J, with 11 bases in the middle. Germline V CDR1 and CDR2: SGHVS, FQNEAQ. This CDR3 region has 12 residues. This CDR3 reads CASSPRGSEQYF. CDR3 in DNA: TGTGCCAGCAGCCCCCGGGGGTCCGAGCAGTACTTC.

The rearrangement joins TRBV6-4 to TRBJ1-1; D is perhaps TRBD1 (5 bases). V lost 4 bases and J 4 bases, leaving 16 bases between the germline ends. The length of the CDR3 is 15 residues. Germline V gene data show CDR1 as MRHNA and CDR2 as SNTAGT. The CDR3 coding sequence is TGTGCCAGCAGTGTGGGGCCTCGGCTGAGCACTGAAGCTTTCTTT. Amino acid sequence: CASSVGPRLSTEAFF.

This chain uses TRBV3-1 (or the pseudogene TRBV3-2) with TRBJ1-1; 7 nucleotides align to TRBD1. The trim removed 1 base at V and 5 bases at J, leaving 4 bases unmatched. The germline CDR1 and CDR2 sequences are LGHDT and YNNKEL (reference sequence). CDR3 length: 14 amino acids. As DNA, the CDR3 is TGTGCCAGCAGCCAAGTGACAGGGTCTACTGAAGCTTTCTTT. It specifies CASSQVTGSTEAFF.

The chain carries TRBV6-5 and TRBJ1-2; D is uncertain. The germline gives CDR1 MNHEY, CDR2 SVGAGI. Trimming cost V 2 bases and J 5 bases, with 12 bases left between them. CDR3 length equals 14 residues. The CDR3 nucleotides are TGTGCCAGCAGTTACGGTTCTGTGGAGTATGGCTACACCTTC. Protein sequence: CASSYGSVEYGYTF.

There are a few counts of this clone. The V and J genes are TRBV19 and TRBJ2-1; 8 nucleotides line up with TRBD2. Germline V CDR1 and CDR2: LNHDA, SQIVND (reference sequence). This CDR3 region has 17 residues. V shed 0 bases and J 4 bases; nucleotides not matched to a gene: 8. Written as DNA, the CDR3 is TGTGCCAGTAGTATAGAAGGACGGGAGGGTGTGTACAATGAGCAGTTCTTC. Amino acid sequence: CASSIEGREGVYNEQFF.

The chain recombines TRBV5-1 with TRBJ1-2; 7 bases line up with TRBD1. The CDR3 has 15 amino acids. The germline V gene has CDR1 SGHRS and CDR2 YFSETQ. V gave up 3 bases and J gave up 1 base; unmatched junction bases: 6. CDR3: CASSSVGQVNYGYTF. Here the CDR3 DNA reads TGCGCCAGCAGCTCCGTCGGACAGGTTAACTATGGCTACACCTTC.

The chain is built from TRBV5-4 and TRBJ2-1; the match to TRBD2 covers 15 bases. Germline V CDR1 and CDR2: SGHNT, YYREEE (reference sequence). V lost 0 bases to trimming and J lost 14 bases; unmatched junction nucleotides: 3. The CDR3 is 14 amino acids. This CDR3 reads CASSLAGLAGGEFF. As DNA, the CDR3 is TGTGCCAGCAGCTTGGCCGGACTAGCGGGGGGGGAGTTCTTC.

The chain employs TRBV4-2 and TRBJ2-3; 8 bases map to TRBD2. The junction had 6 bases not matched to a gene; V was cut back by 0 bases and J by 1 base. This CDR3 is 17 amino acids long. CDR1 and CDR2 from the germline V gene are LGHNA and YNFKEQ. CDR3 coding DNA: TGTGCCAGCAGCCAAGACCCCCTTAGCGGGGGCACAGATACGCAGTATTTT. This encodes CASSQDPLSGGTDTQYF.